These T cell receptor beta chains were read from a single sample in a study of blood T cell repertoires in COVID-19. Assay used: immunoSEQ multiplex PCR; TCRdb lists only in-frame clones, some missing. The profile shows hundreds of thousands of clones, roughly 87% of them singletons. Material: PBMCs or T cells enriched from blood (not recorded which). These receptors all stem from a woman aged 25 to 39 with acute COVID-19. CDR3s include the opening cysteine and the closing phenylalanine or tryptophan. A D gene is named only where the DNA matches it firmly. Not every row has a clone size; where given, it reads once, few, many or a size class.

-	TRBV20-1	TRBJ2-2	TRBD1	TGCAGTGCTAGTAAAGGGACAGCCACCGGGGAGCTGTTTTTT	CSASKGTATGELFF
-	TRBV4-1	TRBJ1-3	-	TGCGCCAGCAGCCAAGCAGAAATGGGGGGGTCTGGAAACACCATATATTTT	CASSQAEMGGSGNTIYF
few	TRBV2	TRBJ1-1	-	TGTGCCACCCCATCGGACATCCCCGGGAACACTGAAGCTTTCTTT	CATPSDIPGNTEAFF
-	TRBV3-1/TRBV3-2	TRBJ1-2	-	TGTGCCAGCAGCCAAGATTTTAGCAGCTATGGCTACACCTTC	CASSQDFSSYGYTF
few	TRBV6-5	TRBJ1-4	TRBD1	TGTGCCAGCAGTTACGACAGGGGATTTGAAAAACTGTTTTTT	CASSYDRGFEKLFF
-	TRBV5-1	TRBJ2-2	-	TGCGCCAGCAGCCGGGACACCGGGGAGCTGTTTTTT	CASSRDTGELFF
-	TRBV12-3/TRBV12-4	TRBJ1-6	-	TGTGCCAGCAGGCAGGCGAATTCACCCCTCCACTTT	CASRQANSPLHF
-	TRBV19	TRBJ2-1	-	TGTGCCAGTAGTATAGATCTGTGGTCAGTAAACAATGAGCAGTTCTTC	CASSIDLWSVNNEQFF
-	TRBV14	TRBJ1-4	-	TGTGCCAGCAGCCAGGAGGGAAGGGAAAAACTGTTTTTT	CASSQEGREKLFF
-	TRBV6-5	TRBJ2-5	-	TGTGCCAGCAGAATATACAGTTCAGGAGAGACCCAGTACTTC	CASRIYSSGETQYF
few	TRBV5-8	TRBJ2-1	TRBD1	TGTGCCAGCAGCCTCGGACAGGTTACTAATGAGCAGTTCTTC	CASSLGQVTNEQFF
-	TRBV19	TRBJ1-2	-	TGTGCCAGCAGAACCGGGACAACTGGCTACACCTTC	CASRTGTTGYTF
-	TRBV7-2	TRBJ1-3	-	TGTGCCAGCAGCTTAGCTTACTCTGGAAACACCATATATTTT	CASSLAYSGNTIYF
-	TRBV11-2	TRBJ1-1	TRBD1	TGTGCCAGCAGCCTGGGGACAGGGGTAATGAACACTGAAGCTTTCTTT	CASSLGTGVMNTEAFF
-	TRBV11-3	TRBJ2-3	TRBD1	TGTGCCAGCAGCACACAGGGGGCTCTCACAGATACGCAGTATTTT	CASSTQGALTDTQYF
few	TRBV6-5	TRBJ2-2	-	TGTGCCAGCAGTTACTCTTTCTCTAGCGGGGAGCTGTTTTTT	CASSYSFSSGELFF
-	TRBV7-8	TRBJ2-2	TRBD1	TGTGCCAGCAGCGCCCTCCAGGGGGCCGGGGAGCTGTTTTTT	CASSALQGAGELFF